The 30 T cell receptor beta chains below all came from one sample that was sequenced in a study of T cells in Graves' hyperthyroidism and ophthalmopathy. Regions amplified from RNA transcripts were the TCR beta CDR3 regions. The HTBI primer set was used in a first-round RT-PCR of the TCR CDR3. A single record per CDR3 protein comes from TCRdb applying MiXCR to the multiplex PCR reads. Of around 350,000 distinct CDR3 sequences listed, around 13% are singletons. Input material: blood. The receptors were gathered from a woman younger than 45 with Graves' ophthalmopathy.

V and J are TRBV19 and TRBJ2-7, with D possibly called TRBD1 or TRBD2 (6 bases each). V shed 6 bases and J shed 4 bases, with 22 bases lying between them. This CDR3 is 16 amino acids long. Germline V gene data show CDR1 as LNHDA and CDR2 as SQIVND (reference sequence). This chain's CDR3 is CASSEGGQGLRYEQYF. CDR3 nucleotide sequence: TGTGCCAGTAGCGAGGGAGGCCAGGGGCTCAGGTACGAGCAGTACTTC.

This clonotype was recorded at least ten times. The chain carries TRBV5-1 and TRBJ1-1, with 11 bases matching TRBD1. Losses at the gene ends were 0 bases for V and 10 bases for J; bases not matched to a gene: 2. Germline CDR1 SGHRS, CDR2 YFSETQ. This CDR3 contains 13 residues. The CDR3 loop is CASSLGTGGLAFF. For the CDR3, the DNA is TGCGCCAGCAGCTTGGGGACAGGGGGCTTAGCTTTCTTT.

Many counts were recorded for this clonotype. The chain employs TRBV5-8 and TRBJ2-1; 11 bases agree with TRBD2. This CDR3 contains 18 residues. The junction had 8 bases not matched to a gene; V was cut back by 0 bases and J by 3 bases. Looked up from germline, CDR1 is SGHTS and CDR2 is YDEGEE. CDR3 bases: TGTGCCAGCAGCTTGGCGGGCCTAGCGGGGGGAATCTACAATGAGCAGTTCTTC. Protein sequence: CASSLAGLAGGIYNEQFF. The full variable domain, in which reference TRBV5-8 and TRBJ2-1 provide the parts outside the CDR3, is EAGVTQSPTHLIKTRGQQATLRCSPISGHTSVYWYQQALGLGLQFLLWYDEGEERNRGNFPPRFSGRQFPNYSSELNVNALELEDSALYLCASSLAGLAGGIYNEQFFGPGTRLTVL.

The CDR3 region is CSARGLNQPQHF. The DNA for the CDR3 is TGCAGTGCTAGAGGACTAAATCAGCCCCAGCATTTT. The chain carries TRBV20-1 and TRBJ1-5; D is uncertain. The CDR3 is 12 residues long. V was clipped by 1 base and J by 4 bases, with 5 bases between them. The germline V gene has CDR1 DFQATT and CDR2 SNEGSKA (reference sequence).

In this sample, this clonotype turned up many times. V and J are TRBV2 and TRBJ2-2; 11 bases match TRBD1. With 7 bases clipped from V and 4 bases from J, the junction kept 8 bases outside the gene matches. CDR1 is SNHLY, CDR2 FYNNEI, per germline. The CDR3 is 16 amino acids. This CDR3 reads CASIRDRGVATGELFF. The CDR3 region has the DNA TGTGCCAGCATTCGGGACAGGGGGGTTGCCACCGGGGAGCTGTTTTTT.

This clonotype came up many times. The chain recombines TRBV28 with TRBJ1-2; D may be TRBD1 (5 bases). Germline V gene data show CDR1 as MDHEN and CDR2 as SYDVKM. The CDR3 is made up of 12 amino acids. V was shortened by 8 bases and J by 8 bases, with 15 bases between the two germline ends. This chain's CDR3 is CASLDPDSGYTF. The CDR3 DNA reads as TGTGCCAGCTTAGATCCCGACAGCGGCTACACCTTC.

The table lists this clonotype with many counts. The chain links TRBV11-2 to TRBJ2-2; TRBD1 matches at 7 bases. This CDR3 is built from 14 residues. V dropped 5 bases and J dropped 5; count of bases not matched to a gene: 5. Germline V gene data show CDR1 as SGHAT and CDR2 as FQNNGV. CDR3 amino acids: CASSRPDRTGELFF. As DNA, the CDR3 is TGTGCCAGCAGCCGTCCGGACAGGACCGGGGAGCTGTTTTTT.

This clonotype was seen ten or more times. This chain joins TRBV12-3 or TRBV12-4 and TRBJ2-3, with 16 positions matching TRBD2. This CDR3 region has 16 residues. V gave up 4 bases and J gave up 8 bases; unmatched junction bases: 6. The CDR3 is CASSSGTSGGGGTQYF. The CDR3 coding sequence is TGTGCCAGCAGTTCAGGGACTAGCGGGGGGGGAGGTACGCAGTATTTT.

V and J are TRBV7-9 and TRBJ2-2; D is undetermined. The CDR3 extends over 13 amino acids. The V gene lost 1 base and the J gene lost 5 bases, with 5 bases spanning the gap. Per germline, CDR1 SEHNR and CDR2 FQNEAQ (reference sequence). CDR3 nucleotide sequence: TGTGCCAGCAGCTTAGGAGCGACCGGGGAGCTGTTTTTT. It encodes CASSLGATGELFF.

This clonotype was picked up many times. This rearrangement joins TRBV2 to TRBJ2-3, with a tentative D call TRBD2 (6 bases). V lost 6 bases to trimming and J lost 5 bases, with 15 bases between them. Germline V gene data show CDR1 as SNHLY and CDR2 as FYNNEI. The CDR3 sequence is 14 residues long. The DNA of the CDR3 is TGTGCCAGCAGCTCGATTAGCGGTAAAGATACGCAGTATTTT. This gives the protein CASSSISGKDTQYF. The whole variable domain, filled in from reference TRBV2 and TRBJ2-3, reads EPEVTQTPSHQVTQMGQEVILRCVPISNHLYFYWYRQILGQKVEFLVSFYNNEISEKSEIFDDQFSVERPDGSNFTLKIRSTKLEDSAMYFCASSSISGKDTQYFGPGTRLTVL.

This clonotype was found many times. V is TRBV24-1 and J is TRBJ2-6, with D maybe TRBD1 (5 bases). With 0 bases removed from V and 1 base from J, the gap between germline ends came to 9 bases. Looked up from germline, CDR1 is KGHDR and CDR2 is SFDVKD. The CDR3 loop spans 17 amino acids. The CDR3 region has the DNA TGTGCCACCAGTGATTTGAAGGGGCGGTCTGGGGCCAACGTCCTGACTTTC. It translates to CATSDLKGRSGANVLTF.

A few counts support this clonotype. The chain is built from TRBV27 and TRBJ2-2, with D perhaps TRBD2 (6 bases). The CDR3 totals 14 residues. The germline V gene has CDR1 MNHEY and CDR2 SMNVEV (reference sequence). Trimming stripped 10 bases from V and 3 bases from J, with 15 bases between. The CDR3 protein is CATRWEVYTGELFF. In DNA, the CDR3 is TGTGCCACCCGATGGGAGGTGTACACCGGGGAGCTGTTTTTT.

This chain uses TRBV10-3 with TRBJ2-7; D ambiguous. The V gene's germline CDR1 is ENHRY and CDR2 SYGVKD. Trimming left V 0 bases short and J 4 bases short, with 22 bases between. The CDR3 has 18 amino acids. The CDR3 sequence: CAISESSRAQSHPYEQYF. DNA of the CDR3: TGTGCCATCAGTGAGTCAAGTAGGGCACAGTCCCACCCGTACGAGCAGTACTTC.

This clonotype was seen at least ten times. This sequence joins TRBV11-3 and TRBJ1-6, with D perhaps TRBD1 (6 bases). Trimming removed 0 bases at V and 6 bases at J, with 12 bases between. The CDR3 covers 16 residues. Germline-derived CDR1 and CDR2 are SGHNT and YENEEA. The CDR3 loop reads CASSLEGVRGNSPLHF. The DNA for the CDR3 is TGTGCCAGCAGCTTAGAAGGTGTCAGGGGTAATTCACCCCTCCACTTT.

V and J are TRBV9 and TRBJ2-7, with 7 bases lining up with TRBD1. Trimming cost V 4 bases and J 7 bases; bases outside gene matches: 5. CDR1 is SGDLS, CDR2 YYNGEE, per germline. This CDR3 contains 12 residues. CDR3 protein: CASSWGTEEQYF. The CDR3 bases are TGTGCCAGCAGCTGGGGGACAGAAGAGCAGTACTTC.

V usage is TRBV6-1 and J usage is TRBJ1-1; D uncertain. V lost 3 bases and J lost 3, with 5 bases in between. Germline lookup yields CDR1 MNHNS and CDR2 SASEGT. The CDR3 has 12 amino acids. CDR3: CASSESYTEAFF. The CDR3 bases are TGTGCCAGCAGTGAGTCTTACACTGAAGCTTTCTTT.

This clonotype was seen many times. The rearrangement joins TRBV7-3 to TRBJ2-3, with TRBD2 as a possible D gene (5 bases). The CDR3 runs to 17 residues. The germline V gene has CDR1 SGHTA and CDR2 FQGTGA. The V gene lost 4 bases and the J gene lost 3 bases, with 20 bases spanning the gap. DNA for the CDR3: TGTGCCAGCAGCTCAACGACGGGGTGGCCAACGACAGATACGCAGTATTTT. Its protein is CASSSTTGWPTTDTQYF.

This clonotype was detected only a few times. Given the absence of the conserved phenylalanine or tryptophan at the CDR3 end, a read error is likely. The chain recombines TRBV20-1 with TRBJ1-1, with TRBD1 matching 10 bases. Germline assignment: CDR1 DFQATT and CDR2 SNEGSKA (reference sequence). The ends lost 5 bases at V and 8 bases at J; junction bases unmatched: 14. The CDR3 totals 15 residues. Written as DNA, the CDR3 is TGCAGTGCTCAAAACCCGGACAGGGGGGGATTCGAAGCTTTCTCT. Translated: CSAQNPDRGGFEAFS.

The table lists this clonotype with a few counts. The J gene is TRBJ2-5, the V gene TRBV4-1; no clear D gene. Trimming removed 0 bases from V and 3 bases from J, with 11 bases in between. The V gene's germline CDR1 is MGHRA and CDR2 YSYEKL. The CDR3 has 15 amino acids. Here the CDR3 reads CASSQDPRSKETQYF. CDR3 in DNA: TGCGCCAGCAGCCAAGATCCTAGGAGTAAAGAGACCCAGTACTTC.

To note about this clonotype: A read error may be the cause here, since a much bigger clone is one base away. This chain connects TRBV7-9 to TRBJ2-7; 8 nucleotides align to TRBD2. CDR3 length: 15 amino acids. Germline V gene data show CDR1 as SEHNR and CDR2 as FQNEAQ (reference sequence). The CDR3 coding sequence is TGTGCCAGCAGCTTAAGGGCCGGGACTAGATACGAGCAGTGCTTC. Translated, it gives CASSLRAGTRYEQCF.

In its sample, this clonotype was seen many times. The chain carries TRBV9 and TRBJ2-3; a possible D gene is TRBD2 (5 bases). Germline lookup yields CDR1 SGDLS and CDR2 YYNGEE. V shed 3 bases and J shed 2 bases, with 7 bases lying between them. The CDR3 is 13 residues long. This chain's CDR3 is CASSALDTDTQYF. The CDR3, as DNA: TGTGCCAGCAGCGCACTAGACACAGATACGCAGTATTTT.

This clonotype has at least ten counts. The J gene is TRBJ2-5, the V gene TRBV28; maybe TRBD2 (7 bases). The CDR3 is made up of 15 amino acids. The V end was cut by 8 bases, the J end by 2 bases, with 18 bases between. Per germline, CDR1 MDHEN and CDR2 SYDVKM. The CDR3 coding sequence is TGTGCCAGCGGACTATCGGGGGGCGGGCAAGAGACCCAGTACTTC. Protein product: CASGLSGGGQETQYF.

This clonotype was counted at least ten times. The chain has TRBV5-5 and TRBJ1-2, with TRBD1 matching over 7 bases. The CDR3 consists of 14 residues. J gave up 10 bases and V 4 bases, and 13 bases lay outside the gene matches. Germline V gene data show CDR1 as SGHKS and CDR2 as YYEKEE (reference sequence). The CDR3 is CASSEVRQGVDYTF. The CDR3 bases are TGTGCCAGCAGCGAAGTAAGACAGGGAGTTGACTACACCTTC.

This clonotype was detected ten times or more. This chain joins TRBV7-9 and TRBJ2-7; no reliable D call. The CDR3 has 15 residues. Germline V lookup: CDR1 SEHNR, CDR2 FQNEAQ (reference sequence). V was cut by 2 bases and J by 0 bases, with 11 bases left in between. CDR3 nucleotides: TGTGCCAGCAGCTTAATTGGGATTAGCTCCTACGAGCAGTACTTC. Its translation: CASSLIGISSYEQYF.

Many counts were recorded for this clonotype. This chain connects TRBV5-6 to TRBJ2-1, with D perhaps TRBD1 (5 bases). V was cut by 0 bases and J by 6 bases, with 22 bases left in between. The germline gives CDR1 SGHDT, CDR2 YYEEEE. The length of the CDR3 is 18 residues. The CDR3 loop reads CASSLAVNYRGSANEQFF. DNA of the CDR3: TGTGCCAGCAGCTTGGCCGTAAATTATAGGGGAAGTGCCAATGAGCAGTTCTTC.

In its sample, this clonotype was seen many times. The chain carries TRBV7-2 and TRBJ1-1; D is unresolved. Germline-derived CDR1 and CDR2 are SGHTA and FQGNSA. The V gene lost 3 bases and the J gene lost 4 bases, with 12 bases spanning the gap. The CDR3 is 14 residues long. The CDR3 loop is CASSLPISGTEAFF. CDR3 coding DNA: TGTGCCAGCAGCTTGCCCATTTCGGGCACTGAAGCTTTCTTT. The complete variable domain, with remaining parts taken from reference TRBV7-2 and TRBJ1-1, reads GAGVSQSPSNKVTEKGKDVELRCDPISGHTALYWYRQSLGQGLEFLIYFQGNSAPDKSGLPSDRFSAERTGGSVSTLTIQRTQQEDSAVYLCASSLPISGTEAFFGQGTRLTVV.

This clonotype was picked up many times. The chain carries TRBV12-3 or TRBV12-4 and TRBJ2-1, with TRBD2 matching 11 bases. V dropped 4 bases and J dropped 9; count of bases not matched to a gene: 8. This CDR3 contains 15 residues. This CDR3 is CASSSLAGGRGEQFF. The CDR3 DNA reads TGTGCCAGCAGTTCCCTAGCGGGGGGTAGGGGTGAGCAGTTCTTC.

Ten or more counts support this clonotype. This chain uses TRBV20-1 with TRBJ2-7; 8 bases are a match to TRBD2. With 0 bases clipped from V and 2 bases from J, the junction kept 6 bases outside the gene matches. This CDR3 spans 15 amino acids. Germline-derived CDR1 and CDR2 are DFQATT and SNEGSKA (reference sequence). CDR3 in amino acids: CSARDLAGSTYEQYF. In nucleotides, the CDR3 is TGCAGTGCTAGAGACCTAGCGGGCTCGACCTACGAGCAGTACTTC.

In this sample, this clonotype turned up many times. The rearrangement uses TRBV7-2 and TRBJ2-5; D unclear. V lost 5 bases, J lost 5 bases, and 21 bases lay in between. The CDR3 has 16 residues. From germline, CDR1 is SGHTA and CDR2 FQGNSA. The CDR3 sequence is CASSAEMGWMGETQYF. The CDR3 DNA reads as TGTGCCAGCAGCGCCGAGATGGGGTGGATGGGGGAGACCCAGTACTTC. The variable domain in full, completed from reference TRBV7-2 and TRBJ2-5, reads GAGVSQSPSNKVTEKGKDVELRCDPISGHTALYWYRQSLGQGLEFLIYFQGNSAPDKSGLPSDRFSAERTGGSVSTLTIQRTQQEDSAVYLCASSAEMGWMGETQYFGPGTRLLVL.

This clonotype was observed a few times. The CDR3 sequence is CASSQLDRDNQPQHF. The CDR3 region has the DNA TGCGCCAGCAGCCAACTCGACAGGGACAATCAGCCCCAGCATTTT. The chain links TRBV4-1 to TRBJ1-5, with 7 bases aligning to TRBD1. The germline V gene has CDR1 MGHRA and CDR2 YSYEKL. This CDR3 contains 15 residues. The V segment lost 2 bases and the J segment 3 bases; nucleotides outside the gene matches: 4.